This TCR beta chain was captured by sequencing in a study of T cells expressing NK-cell markers. This CDR3 has 12 amino acids. In germline, CDR1 is SGHDN, CDR2 FVKESK. Each CDR3 protein gets one entry in TCRdb, which reprocessed the 5' RACE reads and gives no DNA. Recorded for this sample: a few hundred thousand distinct CDR3 sequences. The sequenced material came from blood T cells: a sorted CD56 or NKG2C T cell subset, CD4+ or CD8+ T cells, or bulk PBMC T cells (not recorded which). This TCR came from a woman between 45 and 60 years old in good health. The V call is TRBV14, the J call TRBJ2-7; the D call of TRBD1 rests on TCRdb alone, since no DNA is present to check it. The CDR3 reads CASSLGAGWEYF. Drawing the rest from reference TRBV14 and TRBJ2-7, the complete variable domain is EAGVTQFPSHSVIEKGQTVTLRCDPISGHDNLYWYRRVMGKEIKFLLHFVKESKQDESGMPNNRFLAERTGGTYSTLKVQPAELEDSGVYFCASSLGAGWEYFGPGTRLTVT.